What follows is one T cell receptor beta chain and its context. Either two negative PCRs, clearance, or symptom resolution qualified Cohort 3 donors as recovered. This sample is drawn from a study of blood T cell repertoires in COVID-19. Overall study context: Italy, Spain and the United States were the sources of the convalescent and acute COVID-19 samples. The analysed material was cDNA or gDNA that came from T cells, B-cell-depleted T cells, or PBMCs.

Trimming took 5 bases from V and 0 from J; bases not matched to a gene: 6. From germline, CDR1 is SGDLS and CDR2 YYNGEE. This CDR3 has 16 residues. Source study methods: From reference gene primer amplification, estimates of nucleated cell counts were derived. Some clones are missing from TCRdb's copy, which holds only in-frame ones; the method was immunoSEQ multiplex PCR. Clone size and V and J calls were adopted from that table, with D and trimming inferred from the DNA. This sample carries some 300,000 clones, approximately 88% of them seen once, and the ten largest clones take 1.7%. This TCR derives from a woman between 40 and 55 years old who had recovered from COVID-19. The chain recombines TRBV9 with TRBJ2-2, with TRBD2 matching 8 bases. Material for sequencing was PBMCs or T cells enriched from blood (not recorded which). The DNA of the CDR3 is TGTGCCAGCAGTAGAGGAGCGGGGGCGAACACCGGGGAGCTGTTTTTT. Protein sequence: CASSRGAGANTGELFF.